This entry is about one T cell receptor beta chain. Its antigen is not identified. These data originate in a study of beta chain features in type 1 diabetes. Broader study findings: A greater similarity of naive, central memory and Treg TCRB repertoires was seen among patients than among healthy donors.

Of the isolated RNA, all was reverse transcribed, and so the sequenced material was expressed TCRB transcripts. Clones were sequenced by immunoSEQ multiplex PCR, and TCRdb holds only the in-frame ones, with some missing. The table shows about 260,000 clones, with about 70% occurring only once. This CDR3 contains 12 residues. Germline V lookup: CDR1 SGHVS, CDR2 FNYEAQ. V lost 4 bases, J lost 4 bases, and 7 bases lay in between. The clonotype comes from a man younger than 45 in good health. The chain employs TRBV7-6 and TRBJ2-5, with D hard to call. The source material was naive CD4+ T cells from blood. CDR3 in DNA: TGTGCCAGCAGCTCCCCCGGAGAGACCCAGTACTTC. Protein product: CASSSPGETQYF.